The next 19 T cell receptor beta chains were all read from a single sample in a study of blood T cells in healthy people across ages. A second 7 to 11 cycle PCR used barcoded and J-beta primers. TCRdb re-derived calls from the 5' RACE reads in MiXCR, one entry per CDR3 protein. The sample records 710,000 or so distinct CDR3 sequences, about 24% being singletons. Source material: blood. These receptors all stem from a man in his 70s in good health.

The CDR3 sequence: CASSLASGEQYF. The CDR3 nucleotides are TGTGCCAGCAGCTTAGCCAGTGGCGAGCAGTACTTC. This sequence joins TRBV7-9 and TRBJ2-7, with D hard to call. The V gene's germline CDR1 is SEHNR and CDR2 FQNEAQ (reference sequence). There are 12 residues in the CDR3. V lost 0 bases to trimming and J lost 6 bases, with 6 bases between them.

This clonotype was seen a few times. Here the CDR3 reads CASSSGTWGNYGYTF. CDR3 DNA sequence: TGTGCCAGCAGTTCGGGAACCTGGGGTAACTATGGCTACACCTTC. The rearrangement uses TRBV5-6 and TRBJ1-2; no firm D call. The V gene's germline CDR1 is SGHDT and CDR2 YYEEEE. This CDR3 spans 15 amino acids. V was pared by 5 bases and J by 1 base, with 15 bases between.

This clonotype showed up just once. This chain connects TRBV20-1 to TRBJ2-3; 10 bases are a match to TRBD1. V shed 8 bases and J 5 bases; nucleotides not matched to a gene: 4. This CDR3 spans 12 amino acids. CDR1 is DFQATT and CDR2 is SNEGSKA in the germline V gene (reference sequence). CDR3 in amino acids: CSPWDRGDTQYF. The CDR3 region has the DNA TGCAGTCCCTGGGACAGGGGAGATACGCAGTATTTT.

V usage is TRBV7-2 and J usage is TRBJ2-7, with 7 bases lining up with TRBD2. The CDR3 covers 16 residues. The germline V gene has CDR1 SGHTA and CDR2 FQGNSA. With 2 bases clipped from V and 2 bases from J, the junction kept 9 bases outside the gene matches. DNA of the CDR3: TGTGCCAGCAGCTTAAGCCCGACTAGCAGCACCTACGAGCAGTACTTC. It codes for CASSLSPTSSTYEQYF.

There are a few counts of this clonotype. The V gene is TRBV20-1, the J gene TRBJ2-2, with 11 bases identical to TRBD1. Germline lookup yields CDR1 DFQATT and CDR2 SNEGSKA (reference sequence). The J segment lost 6 bases and the V segment lost 3 bases, leaving 9 bases of the junction unmatched. This CDR3 comprises 16 residues. This chain's CDR3 is CSARSGDRGGSGELFF. CDR3 bases: TGCAGTGCTAGGTCGGGGGACAGGGGGGGCTCCGGGGAGCTGTTTTTT.

The chain couples TRBV11-2 to TRBJ2-5; D remains ambiguous. Germline V gene data show CDR1 as SGHAT and CDR2 as FQNNGV. The CDR3 length is 14 residues. The V and J ends lost 7 bases and 3 bases respectively, with 15 bases between them. The CDR3 here is CASTTVEEEETQYF. CDR3 sequence (DNA): TGTGCCAGCACTACGGTAGAAGAGGAAGAGACCCAGTACTTC.

This clonotype was observed a handful of times. V usage is TRBV10-2 and J usage is TRBJ2-1; 9 bases line up with TRBD2. This CDR3 contains 15 residues. V was clipped by 6 bases and J by 2 bases; unmatched bases: 5. Germline loops: CDR1 WSHSY, CDR2 SAAADI. In nucleotides, the CDR3 is TGCGCCAGCAGCAGGACTAGCGCAGCCTACAATGAGCAGTTCTTC. Residues: CASSRTSAAYNEQFF.

Worth noting for this clonotype: One junction end does not reproduce the germline sequence, and a read error may be involved. This chain links TRBV4-1 with TRBJ2-1; 11 bases fit TRBD1. The J call may be incorrect, as the DNA end agrees better with TRBJ2-5. Germline values: CDR1 MGHRA, CDR2 YSYEKL. The CDR3 extends over 14 amino acids. CDR3 region: CVSSGQGAWETQYF. CDR3 nucleotides: TGCGTCAGCAGTGGACAGGGGGCGTGGGAGACCCAGTACTTC.

The rearrangement links TRBV29-1 to TRBJ2-7; D gene ambiguous. The CDR3 totals 13 residues. V was pared by 6 bases and J by 0 bases, with 12 bases between. From germline, CDR1 is SQVTM and CDR2 ANQGSEA. The CDR3 is CSVTFSGSYEQYF. In nucleotides, the CDR3 is TGCAGCGTGACGTTTTCAGGCTCCTACGAGCAGTACTTC.

This clonotype appeared many times. The CDR3 reads CASSLDRDRKIYGYTF. The CDR3 coding sequence is TGTGCCAGCAGCTTGGACCGGGACAGGAAAATTTATGGCTACACCTTC. The genes are TRBV7-9 and TRBJ1-2; 8 bases are shared with TRBD1. Germline V gene sequence: CDR1 SEHNR, CDR2 FQNEAQ (reference sequence). J gave up 5 bases and V 3 bases, and 11 bases lay outside the gene matches. The CDR3 consists of 16 residues.

This clonotype was counted a few times. The chain employs TRBV6-6 and TRBJ2-4; perhaps TRBD1 as D (6 bases). The CDR3 covers 16 residues. Per germline, CDR1 MNHNY and CDR2 SVGAGI (reference sequence). The V and J ends lost 0 bases and 3 bases respectively, with 12 bases between them. CDR3 sequence: CASSYSDSEGKNIQYF. Here the CDR3 DNA reads TGTGCCAGCAGTTACTCGGACAGTGAGGGCAAAAACATTCAGTACTTC.

V usage is TRBV4-2 and J usage is TRBJ1-5; TRBD1 aligns across 7 bases. V was pared by 2 bases and J by 5 bases, with 6 bases of the junction left unmatched. From germline, CDR1 is LGHNA and CDR2 YNFKEQ. The CDR3 length is 15 residues. The CDR3 region has the DNA TGTGCCAGCAGCCAACGTCCAGGGGGAGATCAGCCCCAGCATTTT. It translates to CASSQRPGGDQPQHF.

This clonotype was observed a few times. The V call is TRBV4-3, the J call TRBJ2-7, with D possibly TRBD2 on 6 matching bases. The J call may be incorrect, as the DNA end agrees better with TRBJ2-5. The germline CDR1 and CDR2 sequences are LGHNA and YSLEER. This CDR3 contains 15 residues. The CDR3, as DNA: TGCGCCAGCAGCCAAGATATAGGCCCCGGGGGGACCCAGTACTTC. It is translated as CASSQDIGPGGTQYF.

This clonotype was seen many times. The CDR3 reads CASRWTAINEKLFF. CDR3 DNA sequence: TGTGCCAGCAGATGGACAGCCATTAATGAAAAACTGTTTTTT. V gene TRBV6-1 combines with J gene TRBJ1-4; perhaps TRBD1 as D (6 bases). Germline assignment: CDR1 MNHNS and CDR2 SASEGT. This CDR3 spans 14 amino acids. V was trimmed by 6 bases and J by 4 bases, leaving 12 bases between them.

In the case of this clonotype: Since no conserved phenylalanine or tryptophan closes the CDR3, a read error is the likely cause. The chain couples TRBV12-3 or TRBV12-4 to TRBJ2-3; the match to TRBD2 covers 7 bases. Trimming cost V 5 bases and J 3 bases; bases outside gene matches: 5. The CDR3 extends over 14 amino acids. The CDR3 loop reads CASSPSGRTDTQYS. DNA of the CDR3: TGTGCCAGCAGTCCTAGCGGTAGAACAGATACGCAGTATTCT.

The table lists this clonotype with a few counts. The chain uses TRBV6-5 and TRBJ1-6; no reliable D call. This CDR3 is 14 amino acids long. V was shortened by 6 bases and J by 10 bases, with 16 bases between the two germline ends. Germline CDR1 reads MNHEY; CDR2 reads SVGAGI. The CDR3 coding sequence is TGTGCCAGCAGCCCCGAGAGGTTCGCCTCACCCCTCCACTTT. It is translated as CASSPERFASPLHF.

This clonotype was seen repeatedly, ten times or more. The chain combines TRBV7-2 with TRBJ2-5; 8 nucleotides match TRBD2. Germline loops: CDR1 SGHTA, CDR2 FQGNSA. The CDR3 is made up of 16 amino acids. V trimming: 3 bases; J trimming: 6 bases; junction bases outside the gene matches: 12. The DNA of the CDR3 is TGTGCCAGCAGCTTTCAGACGGGGGGGATTTCGAAGACCCAGTACTTC. Amino acids: CASSFQTGGISKTQYF.

On this clonotype: One end of the junction fails to match germline, which may point to a read error. V and J are TRBV12-3 or TRBV12-4 and TRBJ2-3; D is ambiguous. The length of the CDR3 is 14 residues. The CDR3 DNA reads as TGTGCCAGCAGTTTTAATTCGCGAGCAGATGCGCAGTATTTT. It yields the protein CASSFNSRADAQYF.

The V gene is TRBV20-1, the J gene TRBJ2-5, with TRBD1 matching over 8 bases. The CDR3 length is 15 residues. Germline V gene sequence: CDR1 DFQATT, CDR2 SNEGSKA (reference sequence). The ends lost 2 bases at V and 11 bases at J; junction bases unmatched: 16. The CDR3 spells CSARTTGAAVWEQYF. In DNA, the CDR3 is TGCAGTGCTAGAACGACAGGGGCGGCAGTGTGGGAGCAGTACTTC.